This is a list of T cell receptor beta chains from one sample in a study of blood T cell repertoires in COVID-19. The protocol was immunoSEQ multiplex PCR, while the TCRdb copy is restricted to in-frame clones and leaves out a portion. Here the sample spans about 180,000 clones, about 87% being singletons. Sequencing was performed on peripheral blood. The receptor set was obtained from a woman aged 45 to 65 with acute or convalescent COVID-19. CDR3s include the opening cysteine and the closing phenylalanine or tryptophan. The D gene is left open where the match is weak. Expanded clones get a size class; other rows say once, few or many, or leave the size out.

V,D,J,size,CDR3,DNA
TRBV24-1,TRBD2,TRBJ2-5,NA,CATSDLIVRASGQETQYF,TGTGCCACCAGTGATTTAATCGTTAGGGCTAGCGGGCAAGAGACCCAGTACTTC
TRBV30,TRBD1,TRBJ1-3,NA,CAWTTGAGNTIYF,TGTGCCTGGACGACAGGGGCCGGAAACACCATATATTTT
TRBV7-3,TRBD2,TRBJ2-3,NA,CASSLGSGGVDTQYF,TGTGCCAGCAGCTTAGGAAGCGGGGGTGTGGATACGCAGTATTTT
TRBV30,NA,TRBJ1-6,many,CAWSGSKGHNSPLHF,TGTGCCTGGTCAGGCAGTAAGGGGCATAATTCACCCCTCCACTTT
TRBV30,NA,TRBJ2-7,NA,CAWSYTESYEQYF,TGTGCCTGGAGTTATACAGAGTCCTACGAGCAGTACTTC
TRBV7-9,NA,TRBJ1-5,once,CASSLSAGINQPQHF,TGTGCCAGCAGCTTATCGGCAGGGATCAATCAGCCCCAGCATTTT
TRBV12-3/TRBV12-4,NA,TRBJ2-1,NA,CASSPRDEQFF,TGTGCCAGCAGTCCCCGGGATGAGCAGTTCTTC
TRBV5-1,TRBD1,TRBJ1-6,NA,CASSAGGTDLSGSPLHF,TGCGCCAGCAGCGCCGGCGGGACAGACCTCTCGGGTTCACCCCTCCACTTT
TRBV2,NA,TRBJ1-2,NA,CASRVGRRDYGYTF,TGTGCCAGCAGGGTGGGCCGGAGGGACTATGGCTACACCTTC
TRBV7-2,NA,TRBJ2-3,NA,CASSPRRESDTQYF,TGTGCCAGCAGCCCCCGAAGGGAGTCAGATACGCAGTATTTT
TRBV15,NA,TRBJ1-1,NA,CATSRDRQGMNTEAFF,TGTGCCACCAGCAGAGATAGGCAGGGGATGAACACTGAAGCTTTCTTT
TRBV6-6,NA,TRBJ1-2,NA,CASSYSGRSYGYTF,TGTGCCAGCAGTTACTCAGGGAGGAGTTATGGCTACACCTTC
TRBV5-1,NA,TRBJ2-7,NA,CASSFDTGFPQEQYF,TGCGCCAGCAGCTTCGACACTGGCTTTCCACAGGAGCAGTACTTC
TRBV3-1/TRBV3-2,TRBD1,TRBJ1-2,NA,CASSRTGGDYYGYTF,TGTGCCAGCAGCCGGACAGGGGGCGATTACTATGGCTACACCTTC
TRBV24-1,TRBD1,TRBJ1-2,NA,CATSDPTQGAPYGYTF,TGTGCCACCAGTGACCCTACACAGGGGGCACCCTATGGCTACACCTTC
TRBV6-5,NA,TRBJ2-7,once,CASSYSRPDRAYEQYF,TGTGCCAGCAGTTACTCGCGTCCCGACAGAGCCTACGAGCAGTACTTC
TRBV5-6,TRBD1,TRBJ2-7,NA,CASRNRQGAREQYF,TGTGCCAGCAGAAATCGACAGGGGGCGCGTGAGCAGTACTTC
TRBV30,TRBD2,TRBJ2-2,NA,CAWRRGSGELFF,TGTGCCTGGAGGCGGGGGTCCGGGGAGCTGTTTTTT
TRBV3-1/TRBV3-2,NA,TRBJ1-5,few,CASSQEWGQPQHF,TGTGCCAGCAGCCAAGAATGGGGCCAGCCCCAGCATTTT
TRBV4-3,TRBD2,TRBJ2-7,NA,CASSQGPKAGDSYEQYF,TGCGCCAGCAGCCAAGGACCTAAAGCGGGAGACTCCTACGAGCAGTACTTC
TRBV5-1,TRBD2,TRBJ2-1,NA,CASSLTSGRGGEQFF,TGCGCCAGCAGCCTGACTAGCGGGAGGGGGGGTGAGCAGTTCTTC
TRBV18,NA,TRBJ1-1,NA,CASSQQNTEAFF,TGTGCCAGCTCACAACAGAACACTGAAGCTTTCTTT
TRBV5-8,TRBD1,TRBJ2-3,once,CASSFRTGLRTDTQYF,TGTGCCAGCAGCTTCCGGACAGGTTTAAGGACAGATACGCAGTATTTT
TRBV3-1/TRBV3-2,NA,TRBJ2-2,NA,CASSPTNTGELFF,TGTGCCAGCAGCCCAACGAACACCGGGGAGCTGTTTTTT
TRBV5-4,NA,TRBJ2-7,NA,CASSLDRFTYEQYF,TGTGCCAGCAGCTTGGACAGATTTACCTACGAGCAGTACTTC
TRBV7-9,TRBD2,TRBJ2-3,once,CASTPPGLAGGDTQYF,TGTGCCAGCACCCCCCCGGGACTAGCGGGAGGGGATACGCAGTATTTT
TRBV29-1,TRBD2,TRBJ2-7,NA,CSVVAGGLYEQYF,TGCAGCGTTGTAGCGGGAGGGCTCTACGAGCAGTACTTC
TRBV13,NA,TRBJ2-5,NA,CASSRGTHEETQYF,TGTGCCAGCAGCCGCGGGACTCATGAGGAGACCCAGTACTTC
TRBV6-5,TRBD2,TRBJ2-5,NA,CASVREGETQYF,TGTGCCAGCGTCCGGGAGGGAGAGACCCAGTACTTC
TRBV7-2,NA,TRBJ1-5,few,CASSLIWTAGVHNQPQHF,TGTGCCAGCAGCTTAATCTGGACGGCAGGGGTACACAATCAGCCCCAGCATTTT
TRBV6-5,TRBD1,TRBJ1-1,NA,CASSSSRRGATEAFF,TGTGCCAGCAGTTCCAGTCGCAGGGGGGCCACTGAAGCTTTCTTT
TRBV30,NA,TRBJ1-2,NA,CAWTSWGGAGYGYTF,TGTGCCTGGACCTCCTGGGGGGGGGCCGGCTATGGCTACACCTTC
TRBV5-8,TRBD1,TRBJ2-3,once,CASSLGQGSTDTQYF,TGTGCCAGCAGCTTGGGACAGGGAAGCACAGATACGCAGTATTTT
TRBV30,NA,TRBJ1-5,NA,CAWGSPAGPQHF,TGTGCCTGGGGGTCTCCCGCGGGGCCCCAGCATTTT
TRBV10-1,NA,TRBJ1-2,NA,CASSCLEGLRYGYTF,TGCGCCAGCAGTTGCCTCGAGGGCCTGAGGTATGGCTACACCTTC
TRBV7-3,TRBD1,TRBJ2-7,NA,CASSLQGAGEQYF,TGTGCCAGCAGCTTACAGGGGGCGGGGGAGCAGTACTTC
TRBV18,NA,TRBJ1-6,NA,CASSPSTPEGNSPLHF,TGTGCCAGCTCACCATCGACTCCGGAGGGAAATTCACCCCTCCACTTT
TRBV11-2,NA,TRBJ2-3,NA,CASSSYIADTQYF,TGTGCCAGCAGCTCCTATATTGCAGATACGCAGTATTTT
TRBV7-3,NA,TRBJ2-3,NA,CASSLIAASDTQYF,TGTGCCAGCAGCTTAATTGCAGCGTCAGATACGCAGTATTTT
TRBV21-1,NA,TRBJ1-2,NA,CASSKGGRRDGGYTF,TGTGCCAGCAGCAAAGGGGGGAGGAGGGACGGTGGCTACACCTTC